What follows describes a single TCR beta chain. Libraries were prepared by immunoSEQ multiplex PCR; TCRdb keeps only in-frame clonotypes and omits some of them. The sample includes approximately 44,000 clones, roughly 94% of them seen just once. Treatment reported: preoperative locoregional IRX-2 cytokine immunotherapy. Patients received preoperative, locoregional IRX-2 cytokine immunotherapy in a phase Ib study. The data stem from a study of preoperative IRX-2 immunotherapy in early breast cancer. This receptor was taken from a human donor with breast cancer. The specimen comprised tumor tissue, sampled after IRX-2 immunotherapy.

CDR3 protein: CASSLSGREGAYYGYTF. CDR3 in DNA: TGTGCCAGCAGTTTATCCGGGCGGGAGGGGGCTTACTATGGCTACACCTTC. The genes are TRBV28 and TRBJ1-2; 7 bases align to TRBD1. V lost 1 base to trimming and J lost 3 bases; unmatched junction nucleotides: 11. Per germline, CDR1 MDHEN and CDR2 SYDVKM. The CDR3 totals 17 residues.